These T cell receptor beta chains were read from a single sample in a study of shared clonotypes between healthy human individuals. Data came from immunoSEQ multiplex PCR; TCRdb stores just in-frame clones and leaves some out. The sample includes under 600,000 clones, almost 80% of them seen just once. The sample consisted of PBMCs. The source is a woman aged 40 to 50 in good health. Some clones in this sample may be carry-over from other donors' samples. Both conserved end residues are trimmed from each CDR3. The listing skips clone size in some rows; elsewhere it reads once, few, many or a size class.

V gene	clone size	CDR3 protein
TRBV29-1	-	SVEGLAGKWGELF
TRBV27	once	ASSSTWAGDYEQY
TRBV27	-	ASSPALAVVYEQY
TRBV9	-	ASSVYGGRNTGELF
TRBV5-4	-	ASSLDSVGTEDEYEQY
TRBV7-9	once	ASSSGQGANQPQH
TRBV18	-	ASSPTGSNSNQPQH
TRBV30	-	AWSPTGIVDTQY
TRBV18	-	ASSLRTGSSYNEQF
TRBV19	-	ASRTVAGAGEQY
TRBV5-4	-	ASSPDSSGYT
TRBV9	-	ASSPGVGGLTHYEQY
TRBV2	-	ASRDGGSGGSLYEQY
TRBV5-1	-	ASSSGWGLAGEKYYEQY
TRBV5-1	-	ASSSDSGANVLT
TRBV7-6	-	ASSPRASDTQY
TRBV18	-	ASSPPGNEQF
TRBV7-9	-	ASSRGENMGETQY
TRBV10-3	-	AISELAGDTQY
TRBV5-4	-	ASSLDQGYQETQY
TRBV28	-	ASENRGRSTEQY
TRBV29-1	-	SAREKGIEQPQH
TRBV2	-	ASNLNYGTDTQY